The 4 T cell receptor beta chains given below trace back to one sample, sequenced in a study of early T cells in non-severe SARS-CoV-2 infection. TCRdb called the 5' RACE reads again in MiXCR, with one record for every CDR3 protein. Here the sample spans 100,000 to 150,000 distinct CDR3 sequences, about 15% being singletons. Sequences were obtained from whole blood. The source is an adult who was a healthcare worker with PCR-confirmed SARS-CoV-2 infection or an uninfected control (not recorded which).

This clonotype was counted only a few times. The J gene is TRBJ2-1, the V gene TRBV6-4, with D hard to call. The CDR3 sequence is 17 residues long. The ends were cut back, 10 bases at V and 2 bases at J, with 24 bases in the middle. CDR1 and CDR2 from the germline V gene are MRHNA and SNTAGT. The CDR3 sequence is CATGTTGLQGPYNEQFF. DNA of the CDR3: TGTGCCACCGGAACGACTGGTTTACAAGGCCCCTACAATGAGCAGTTCTTC.

The chain combines TRBV25-1 with TRBJ2-5; 10 nucleotides match TRBD1. The CDR3 length is 14 residues. The germline gives CDR1 MGHDK, CDR2 SYGVNS. The trim removed 2 bases at V and 5 bases at J, leaving 2 bases unmatched. CDR3 sequence (DNA): TGTGCCAGCAGTGAAAGGGGACAGGGGGAGACCCAGTACTTC. Translated: CASSERGQGETQYF.

V gene TRBV7-9 combines with J gene TRBJ2-6; D is perhaps TRBD1 (6 bases). Germline assignment: CDR1 SEHNR and CDR2 FQNEAQ (reference sequence). V lost 1 base and J 4 bases, leaving 11 bases between the germline ends. The CDR3 has 16 residues. The CDR3 DNA reads TGTGCCAGCAGCTTAGTTTGGGGGCCCGGGGCCAACGTCCTGACTTTC. Protein: CASSLVWGPGANVLTF.

This clonotype was observed at least ten times. This rearrangement joins TRBV7-9 to TRBJ2-5, with TRBD1 matching 7 bases. Germline V lookup: CDR1 SEHNR, CDR2 FQNEAQ (reference sequence). V gave up 5 bases and J gave up 4 bases; unmatched junction bases: 7. The CDR3 consists of 14 residues. The CDR3 protein is CASSPGQPLETQYF. CDR3 sequence (DNA): TGTGCCAGCAGCCCGGGACAGCCGCTAGAGACCCAGTACTTC.